A single sample is the source of the 29 T cell receptor beta chains below, sequenced in a study of metastatic and nonmetastatic thyroid tumors. TCRdb re-analyzed the PCR reads using MiXCR. This repertoire shows roughly 8,900 clones, about a quarter found once; its top ten account for roughly 13%. The entire patient cohort was treatment-naive prior to thyroid surgery. Sequencing was performed on adjacent normal tissue. These receptors all come from a female donor with papillary thyroid cancer or a benign thyroid nodule (not recorded which). Some clones in this sample may be carry-over from other donors' samples.

Judged by abundance, this clone is medium-sized. V gene TRBV19 combines with J gene TRBJ2-1; 12 positions agree with TRBD1. Per germline, CDR1 LNHDA and CDR2 SQIVND (reference sequence). The CDR3 covers 13 residues. Trimming took 7 bases from V and 14 from J; bases not matched to a gene: 9. CDR3: CASIGGQGAREFF. The CDR3 region has the DNA TGTGCCAGTATAGGGGGACAGGGGGCGAGGGAGTTCTTC.

By sample share, this clone is medium-sized. The chain recombines TRBV11-3 with TRBJ2-7, with 9 bases fitting TRBD2. CDR1 is SGHNT, CDR2 YENEEA, per germline. The V segment lost 4 bases and the J segment 0 bases; nucleotides outside the gene matches: 10. This CDR3 has 17 residues. CDR3 in DNA: TGTGCCAGCAGCTCCCAACCCCCACTAGCGGGCTCCTACGAGCAGTACTTC. The encoded protein is CASSSQPPLAGSYEQYF. The variable domain in full, with the rest retrieved from reference TRBV11-3 and TRBJ2-7, is EAGVVQSPRYKIIEKKQPVAFWCNPISGHNTLYWYLQNLGQGPELLIRYENEEAVDDSQLPKDRFSAERLKGVDSTLKIQPAELGDSAVYLCASSSQPPLAGSYEQYFGPGTRLTVT.

The J gene is TRBJ2-2, the V gene TRBV19; a weak D match, TRBD1 (6 bases). Deletions cut 10 bases from V and 3 bases from J, with 15 bases between. There are 14 residues in the CDR3. Germline values: CDR1 LNHDA, CDR2 SQIVND (reference sequence). Here the CDR3 DNA reads TGTGCCACCAACCCGGACAGCTACACCGGGGAGCTGTTTTTT. As protein: CATNPDSYTGELFF.

The chain recombines TRBV18 with TRBJ1-5; 7 nucleotides line up with TRBD1. The V and J ends lost 3 bases and 5 bases, in that order; junction bases with no gene match: 4. The CDR3 sequence is 14 residues long. Germline CDR1 is KGHSH and CDR2 is LQKENI. For the CDR3, the DNA is TGTGCCAGCTCACCGAACAGGGGTCATCAGCCCCAGCATTTT. This sequence encodes CASSPNRGHQPQHF. The whole variable domain, filled in from reference TRBV18 and TRBJ1-5, reads NAGVMQNPRHLVRRRGQEARLRCSPMKGHSHVYWYRQLPEEGLKFMVYLQKENIIDESGMPKERFSAEFPKEGPSILRIQQVVRGDSAAYFCASSPNRGHQPQHFGDGTRLSIL.

This clone was counted a few times. The chain carries TRBV6-1 and TRBJ1-5; no firm D call. The germline CDR1 and CDR2 sequences are MNHNS and SASEGT. V gave up 6 bases and J gave up 5 bases, with 8 bases separating them. The CDR3 totals 12 residues. The CDR3, as DNA: TGTGCCAGCAGGCTTCTTCATCAGCCCCAGCATTTT. Translation gives CASRLLHQPQHF.

Sample share makes this clone medium-sized. This rearrangement joins TRBV28 to TRBJ2-7; D is uncertain. This CDR3 has 14 residues. CDR1 MDHEN and CDR2 SYDVKM come from the germline V gene. The ends were cut back, 2 bases at V and 0 bases at J, with 8 bases in the middle. CDR3 loop: CASSLGRSSYEQYF. The CDR3 DNA reads as TGTGCCAGCAGTTTAGGCAGGAGCTCCTACGAGCAGTACTTC.

The rearrangement joins TRBV20-1 to TRBJ2-7; D may be TRBD2 (6 bases). Trimming removed 2 bases at V and 6 bases at J, with 20 bases between. The CDR3 has 15 residues. Germline V lookup: CDR1 DFQATT, CDR2 SNEGSKA (reference sequence). CDR3 sequence (DNA): TGCAGTGCTAGATGTTTTTTGTCGGGAGCAGGCGAGCAGTACTTC. Translated: CSARCFLSGAGEQYF.

In regard to this clone: A much larger clonotype is one base distant, so this may be a read error. The chain combines TRBV20-1 with TRBJ1-4; D perhaps matches TRBD1 (5 bases). The CDR3 runs to 15 residues. The germline CDR1 and CDR2 sequences are DFQATT and SNEGSKA (reference sequence). Trimming took off 0 bases at V and 8 bases at J, with 16 bases between the two ends. CDR3 loop: CSAREFQDIGEKLFF. CDR3 nucleotides: TGCAGTGCTAGAGAGTTCCAGGACATCGGCGAAAAACTGTTTTTT.

This clone was seen more than once but under ten times. The chain links TRBV28 to TRBJ2-5; D is undetermined. Germline loops: CDR1 MDHEN, CDR2 SYDVKM. Between the trimmed V and J ends, which lost 7 bases and 5 bases, there was a span of 11 bases. This CDR3 is 12 amino acids long. The CDR3 coding sequence is TGTGCCAGCAAAGCAGACTGGGAGACCCAGTACTTC. Translating gives CASKADWETQYF.

Of note for this clone: At one end, the junction sequence differs from germline, possibly due to a read error. The V gene is TRBV6-5, the J gene TRBJ1-2; D not resolved. CDR3 length equals 16 residues. Germline V gene data show CDR1 as MNHEY and CDR2 as SVGAGI. The CDR3: CASSYSRAENPYGYTF. The DNA of the CDR3 is TGTGCTAGCAGTTACTCGAGGGCCGAAAATCCTTATGGCTACACCTTC.

The V and J genes are TRBV12-3 or TRBV12-4 and TRBJ2-2; no clear D. V lost 4 bases and J 7 bases, leaving 7 bases between the germline ends. This CDR3 spans 12 amino acids. The CDR3 reads CASSSNGGELFF. CDR3 sequence (DNA): TGTGCCAGCAGTTCTAACGGCGGGGAGCTGTTTTTT.

The V gene is TRBV2, the J gene TRBJ2-3; D is undetermined. Looked up from germline, CDR1 is SNHLY and CDR2 is FYNNEI. This CDR3 contains 15 residues. The V gene lost 6 bases and the J gene lost 0 bases, with 13 bases spanning the gap. The CDR3 reads CASSGDSVSTDTQYF. The DNA of the CDR3 is TGTGCCAGCAGCGGAGACTCGGTTAGCACAGATACGCAGTATTTT.

This clone was counted a few times. V and J are TRBV27 and TRBJ2-5; 9 positions match TRBD2. The V gene's germline CDR1 is MNHEY and CDR2 SMNVEV (reference sequence). V dropped 5 bases and J dropped 1; count of bases not matched to a gene: 5. This CDR3 region has 15 residues. CDR3 amino acids: CASSLAGPLQETQYF. CDR3 sequence (DNA): TGTGCCAGCAGTCTAGCGGGACCCCTCCAAGAGACCCAGTACTTC.

This clone showed up just a few times. V is TRBV27 and J is TRBJ2-7; the match to TRBD1 covers 8 bases. The V gene end was trimmed by 3 bases and the J gene end by 4 bases; junction bases not matched to a gene: 2. Germline CDR1 MNHEY, CDR2 SMNVEV (reference sequence). This CDR3 contains 13 residues. CDR3 bases: TGTGCCAGCAGTTTCAGGGGGCGATACGAGCAGTACTTC. It encodes CASSFRGRYEQYF.

This clone appeared a few times. V and J are TRBV18 and TRBJ1-4, with TRBD1 matching over 10 bases. Per the germline V gene, CDR1 is KGHSH and CDR2 is LQKENI. The CDR3 covers 15 residues. The V segment lost 6 bases and the J segment 5 bases; nucleotides outside the gene matches: 6. The CDR3 spells CASSQGQGRNEKLFF. CDR3 in DNA: TGTGCCAGCTCTCAGGGACAGGGGCGAAATGAAAAACTGTTTTTT.

This clone is labeled as medium-sized. Other DNA variants within this sample encode the same CDR3. The V gene is TRBV6-4, the J gene TRBJ2-1; the D is unclear. With 8 bases removed from V and 4 bases from J, the gap between germline ends came to 9 bases. This CDR3 contains 12 residues. The germline CDR1 and CDR2 sequences are MRHNA and SNTAGT. The CDR3 DNA reads TGTGCCAGCCGAGATGGTTACAATGAGCAGTTCTTC. The encoded protein is CASRDGYNEQFF.

The rearrangement links TRBV6-5 to TRBJ1-2, with D tentatively TRBD1 (6 bases). The CDR3 totals 13 residues. The germline V gene encodes CDR1 MNHEY and CDR2 SVGAGI. V lost 2 bases to trimming and J lost 4 bases, with 8 bases between them. CDR3 amino acids: CASSYKGVYGYTF. The CDR3 DNA reads as TGTGCCAGCAGTTACAAGGGGGTCTATGGCTACACCTTC.

A few counts support this clone. At one end, the junction sequence differs from germline, possibly due to a read error. J is TRBJ2-3 and V is TRBV6-9; 11 nucleotides line up with TRBD2. This CDR3 contains 17 residues. Germline CDR1 reads MNHGY; CDR2 reads SVAAGI. In DNA form, the CDR3 reads TGCGCCAGCAGCACCACCAAGGCGACTAGCGGGACGAATACGCAGTATTTT. Translating it yields CASSTTKATSGTNTQYF.

This clone showed up just once. The chain couples TRBV9 to TRBJ2-5, with a weak D call TRBD1 (7 bases). V was trimmed by 4 bases and J by 5 bases, leaving 18 bases between them. The CDR3 runs 15 residues. Germline V gene lookup returns CDR1 SGDLS and CDR2 YYNGEE. The chain's CDR3 is CASSPQGGSGETQYF. In nucleotides, the CDR3 is TGTGCCAGCAGCCCTCAGGGGGGTAGTGGCGAGACCCAGTACTTC.

Comment on this clone: A read error may account for a junction end that differs from germline. The V gene is TRBV4-2, the J gene TRBJ2-5, with D uncertain. The CDR3 is 12 residues long. Germline-derived CDR1 and CDR2 are LGHNA and YNFKEQ. CDR3 in amino acids: CASNQWSETQYF. CDR3 sequence (DNA): TGTGCCAGCAACCAATGGTCAGAGACCCAGTACTTC.

This clone has ten or more counts. The CDR3 DNA reads as TGTGCCAGCAGCTTGGGCCCTAGCGGGAGGTCGGTTGAGCAGTTCTTC. Translated, it gives CASSLGPSGRSVEQFF. The V call is TRBV5-4, the J call TRBJ2-1, with 11 bases identical to TRBD2. The CDR3 is made up of 16 amino acids. CDR1 and CDR2 (germline): SGHNT, YYREEE (reference sequence). Trimming removed 0 bases from V and 9 bases from J; junction bases left unmatched: 8.

This clone was counted ten times or more. V gene TRBV6-1 combines with J gene TRBJ2-6; the D gene is possibly TRBD1 (6 bases). The germline V gene encodes CDR1 MNHNS and CDR2 SASEGT. Trimming pared 2 bases from V and 4 bases from J, leaving 18 bases between. This CDR3 has 18 amino acids. CDR3 amino acids: CASSELRTVLSGANVLTF. CDR3 bases: TGTGCCAGCAGTGAACTCCGGACAGTTTTATCCGGGGCCAACGTCCTGACTTTC.

The CDR3 region has the DNA TGTGCCAGCAGCTTACTTAGAATGGAGCAGGGGACATCTGAAGCTTTCTTT. Translation: CASSLLRMEQGTSEAFF. The chain joins TRBV7-3 to TRBJ1-1; weak D call: TRBD1 (6 bases). Per germline, CDR1 SGHTA and CDR2 FQGTGA. V gave up 2 bases and J gave up 6 bases, with 22 bases separating them. The CDR3 contains 17 residues.

This clone was seen more than once but under ten times. This chain joins TRBV20-1 and TRBJ1-5; 10 positions match TRBD1. The trim removed 6 bases at V and 6 bases at J, leaving 8 bases unmatched. CDR3 length equals 14 residues. Germline V lookup: CDR1 DFQATT, CDR2 SNEGSKA (reference sequence). The CDR3 DNA reads as TGCAGTGCCTCCACCGGGACAGGGGCTCAGCCCCAGCATTTT. It specifies CSASTGTGAQPQHF.

This chain uses TRBV20-1 with TRBJ2-1; 8 bases map to TRBD2. The germline CDR1 and CDR2 sequences are DFQATT and SNEGSKA (reference sequence). CDR3 length: 13 amino acids. The V gene end was trimmed by 6 bases and the J gene end by 9 bases; junction bases not matched to a gene: 10. This CDR3 reads CSARTSNWGEQFF. CDR3 sequence (DNA): TGCAGTGCCCGGACTAGCAACTGGGGTGAGCAGTTCTTC.

This clone is medium-sized. This sequence joins TRBV25-1 and TRBJ2-5, with D perhaps matching TRBD1 (6 bases). The germline CDR1 and CDR2 sequences are MGHDK and SYGVNS. The ends were cut back, 0 bases at V and 4 bases at J, with 9 bases in the middle. The CDR3 covers 14 residues. The CDR3 DNA reads as TGTGCCAGCAGTGAATACACAGGGCCAGAGACCCAGTACTTC. It specifies CASSEYTGPETQYF.

This clone occurred many times. The chain couples TRBV4-1 to TRBJ2-1; the D gene is possibly TRBD2 (6 bases). Trimming removed 4 bases at V and 5 bases at J, with 9 bases between. The CDR3 length is 13 residues. Germline V CDR1 and CDR2: MGHRA, YSYEKL. CDR3 region: CASSPWEDNEQFF. The CDR3 DNA is TGCGCCAGCAGCCCCTGGGAGGACAATGAGCAGTTCTTC.

This clone was counted between two and nine times. This sequence joins TRBV27 and TRBJ2-5; 9 bases are shared with TRBD1. Losses at the gene ends were 5 bases for V and 3 bases for J; bases not matched to a gene: 10. This CDR3 has 16 amino acids. Germline V gene lookup returns CDR1 MNHEY and CDR2 SMNVEV (reference sequence). CDR3 residues: CASSDYTGGEKETQYF. The CDR3 nucleotides read TGTGCCAGCAGTGACTATACAGGGGGCGAAAAAGAGACCCAGTACTTC.

This clone came up many times. This chain uses TRBV4-1 with TRBJ2-7, with 12 positions matching TRBD2. CDR3 length equals 16 residues. Trimming took 4 bases from V and 2 from J; bases not matched to a gene: 6. CDR1 and CDR2 from the germline V gene are MGHRA and YSYEKL. The chain's CDR3 is CASSPRLAGATYEQYF. The CDR3 bases are TGCGCCAGCAGCCCCAGACTAGCGGGAGCTACCTACGAGCAGTACTTC.